This is a list of T cell receptor beta chains from one sample in a study of blood T cell repertoires in COVID-19. Method: immunoSEQ multiplex PCR; TCRdb's copy keeps in-frame clones and lacks some. Among around 20,000 clones listed, roughly 86% were seen once. Sequencing used peripheral blood. These receptor sequences come from a human donor in a cohort sampled during active COVID-19. The donor label of this sample is uncertain. The CDR3 runs from the conserved cysteine through the conserved F or W. Fields, in order: clone size, D gene, V gene, J gene, CDR3 protein, CDR3 DNA. D genes are given only for firm matches. Expanded clones are given a class, and other clones once, few, many or no size at all.

abundance: once
d_gene: .
v_gene: TRBV10-3
j_gene: TRBJ2-3
CDR3aa: CAIRLEDTQYF
CDR3nt: TGTGCCATCAGACTAGAAGATACGCAGTATTTT

abundance: .
d_gene: TRBD1
v_gene: TRBV18
j_gene: TRBJ1-5
CDR3aa: CASSPGQGQFNQPQHF
CDR3nt: TGTGCCAGCTCACCGGGACAGGGACAATTTAATCAGCCCCAGCATTTT

abundance: .
d_gene: .
v_gene: TRBV19
j_gene: TRBJ2-3
CDR3aa: CASSTGYGDTQYF
CDR3nt: TGTGCCAGTAGTACAGGGTATGGAGATACGCAGTATTTT

abundance: .
d_gene: .
v_gene: TRBV6-5
j_gene: TRBJ2-5
CDR3aa: CATTDSLVGETQYF
CDR3nt: TGTGCCACGACGGACAGTCTGGTTGGGGAGACCCAGTACTTC

abundance: .
d_gene: TRBD1
v_gene: TRBV5-8
j_gene: TRBJ1-6
CDR3aa: CASSSTGVGYNSPLHF
CDR3nt: TGTGCCAGCAGTTCGACAGGGGTGGGCTATAATTCACCCCTCCACTTT

abundance: .
d_gene: TRBD2
v_gene: TRBV18
j_gene: TRBJ2-3
CDR3aa: CASSSTSGRGDTQYF
CDR3nt: TGTGCCAGCTCGTCGACTAGCGGGAGGGGCGATACGCAGTATTTT

abundance: .
d_gene: TRBD1
v_gene: TRBV3-1/TRBV3-2
j_gene: TRBJ1-4
CDR3aa: CASSRGTGYEKLFF
CDR3nt: TGTGCCAGCAGCCGTGGGACAGGGTATGAAAAACTGTTTTTT

abundance: .
d_gene: TRBD1
v_gene: TRBV6-5
j_gene: TRBJ2-1
CDR3aa: CASRRQGSPHNEQFF
CDR3nt: TGTGCCAGCAGAAGACAGGGCAGTCCACACAATGAGCAGTTCTTC

abundance: .
d_gene: TRBD2
v_gene: TRBV6-2/TRBV6-3
j_gene: TRBJ2-1
CDR3aa: CASSLLAGKNEQFF
CDR3nt: TGTGCCAGCAGTTTACTAGCGGGAAAGAATGAGCAGTTCTTC

abundance: .
d_gene: TRBD1
v_gene: TRBV9
j_gene: TRBJ2-5
CDR3aa: CASSVGQGWETQYF
CDR3nt: TGTGCCAGCAGCGTGGGACAGGGGTGGGAGACCCAGTACTTC